This T cell receptor (beta chain) was recorded in a study of T cell responses to AZD1222 COVID-19 vaccine. Findings of the study overall: Nearly half of spike-specific TCRs reportedly target variant regions that are unmutated in the B.1.351 and B.1.1.7 variants. Only a handful of AZD1222 recipients, more than five in all, had baseline seropositivity. Donors skewed white British and female; clonal diversity was possibly underestimated. Only after the peak T cell response were repertoires sampled.

The repertoire was sequenced with immunoSEQ multiplex PCR; TCRdb's copy has only in-frame clones and lacks some. The sample holds about 160,000 clones, around nine tenths seen once. The CDR3 covers 15 residues. The germline CDR1 and CDR2 sequences are SGHVS and FNYEAQ. V trimming: 4 bases; J trimming: 2 bases; junction bases outside the gene matches: 2. A remark on this clone: Its target is not known.

The sample in question was peripheral blood, obtained on day 0 of AZD1222 vaccination. The chain couples TRBV7-6 to TRBJ2-2; 9 bases are shared with TRBD1. The sequence came from an adult in good health. The CDR3 here is CASSSGQGNTGELFF. For the CDR3, the DNA is TGTGCCAGCAGCTCGGGACAGGGCAACACCGGGGAGCTGTTTTTT.